This T cell receptor (beta chain) was captured by sequencing in a study (dated by TCRdb to the mid-2010s). As concerns this clonotype: This clone's antigen is unknown. Nothing much larger sits one base from this clone, and base qualities are not available.

The library was made by RT-PCR. This sample was sequenced with an Illumina MiSeq. Using fastp at Q25 and MiXCR, TCRdb reprocessed the public reads and kept productive beta chains. Rows matching on CDR3 protein sequence are summarized as one entry with the most common DNA and genes. Here the sample has about 680,000 distinct CDR3 sequences; 12% to 15% occur a single time. In total, the top ten clones hold roughly 3.6% of the sample. V was cut back by 5 bases and J by 2 bases, leaving a gap of 12 bases between them. The CDR3 sequence holds 14 residues, the cysteine and phenylalanine included. The CDR3 DNA has 42 bases and is translated from base 1. For CDR1 and CDR2, the germline V gene lists SGHTA and FQGNSA.

The V and J genes are TRBV7-2 and TRBJ1-2; the best D guess is TRBD1, with 5 bases matching. This TCR derives from a female donor in good health, serving as a healthy control. Sequenced input: memory CD4+ T cells from blood. The CDR3 region reads CASSPGPTNYGYTF. The bases are TGTGCCAGCAGCCCGGGACCAACCAACTATGGCTACACCTTC. The CDR3, completed at both ends by the reference TRBV7-2 and TRBJ1-2 genes, gives the full variable domain GAGVSQSPSNKVTEKGKDVELRCDPISGHTALYWYRQSLGQGLEFLIYFQGNSAPDKSGLPSDRFSAERTGGSVSTLTIQRTQQEDSAVYLCASSPGPTNYGYTFGSGTRLTVV.